This T cell receptor beta chain was documented in a study of identical twins. All donors were healthy, and all were Caucasian. Whole-study results and caveats: Shared out-of-frame alpha sequences (those common to twins) showed excess low generation probability.

There are 14 residues in the CDR3. The germline V gene encodes CDR1 ENHRY and CDR2 SYGVKD. The V and J ends lost 7 bases and 2 bases, in that order; junction bases with no gene match: 4. This clonotype was seen a few times. Antigen specificity is unknown. TCRdb called the 5' RACE reads again in MiXCR, with one record for every CDR3 protein. The profile shows hundreds of thousands of distinct CDR3 sequences, 21% of them singletons. Another study also made use of these data, one on T cells expressing NK-cell markers. That paper notes: Each TCR beta repertoire originated in sorted T cells that were CD3+CD56+NKG2C+, CD3+CD56+NKG2C- or CD3+CD56-NKG2C+. Seven HCMV-seropositive donors and one seronegative donor made up the eight sequenced donors.

The sample comprised PBMCs. The TCR sequence derives from a woman under 30 in good health. The chain combines TRBV10-3 with TRBJ2-7, with 11 bases identical to TRBD2. CDR3 in DNA: TGTGCCATCAAAGGGACTAGCGGACCCTACGAGCAGTACTTC. Its protein product is CAIKGTSGPYEQYF.